The source of this T cell receptor beta chain is a study of cytomegalovirus exposure and HLA in healthy donors. Primers included in the PCR were 60 Vbeta and 13 Jbeta primers. Profiling relied on immunoSEQ multiplex PCR, and the TCRdb table lists in-frame clones only, not all of them. The sample includes about 110,000 clones, roughly 80% of them seen just once. Trimming removed 3 bases at V and 4 bases at J, with 12 bases between. The CDR3 loop spans 15 amino acids. CDR1 MGHRA and CDR2 YSYEKL come from the germline V gene. Sequencing was performed on PBMCs. This receptor was obtained from a man in his forties or fifties in good health and CMV-seronegative. The genes are TRBV4-1 and TRBJ2-2; D perhaps matches TRBD1 (6 bases). The CDR3 DNA reads as TGCGCCAGCAGCCACTTACAGGGACGCACCGGGGAGCTGTTTTTT. Amino acid sequence: CASSHLQGRTGELFF.